This T cell receptor (beta chain) was sequenced during a study of shared clonotypes between healthy human individuals. Clones were sequenced by immunoSEQ multiplex PCR, and TCRdb holds only the in-frame ones, with some missing. The data hold 2 million to 3 million clones, with 85% to 95% observed a single time. Recent vaccinations or acute infections were absent in the healthy HIV-negative adult donors. The CDR3 spans 16 residues. The specimen was naive CD4+ T cells sorted from blood. Subset denoted: CD45RA+ positively selected. The chain is built from TRBV12-1 and TRBJ2-3; no DNA check was done on the table's D call, TRBD2. TRBV12-1 is a pseudogene segment. The sequence came from a man aged 18 to 30 in good health. Written as DNA, the CDR3 is TGTGCCAGCAGCTCCCAGACTAGCGGGAGACCAGATACGCAGTATTTT. Translated, it gives CASSSQTSGRPDTQYF.